The present T cell receptor (beta chain) was sequenced within a study of cytomegalovirus exposure and HLA in healthy donors. General observations from the study: Rare sequences made up most TCRs, while some public TCRs were found in many donors. It has been reported that TCR beta sequences accurately predicted the HLA-A and HLA-B alleles of most subjects.

Concerning this clone itself: Antigen unknown. This clone may be a read error of a much larger clone one base away.

Trimming removed 5 bases from V and 4 bases from J; junction bases left unmatched: 4. CDR3 length: 15 residues. Germline CDR1 reads SGHVS; CDR2 reads FQNEAQ. Donors were ostensibly healthy at sampling, although undocumented immune exposures were probable. In the PCR, 60 Vbeta and 13 Jbeta primers were used. Profiling relied on immunoSEQ multiplex PCR, and the TCRdb table lists in-frame clones only, not all of them. The sample gives under 150,000 clones, around 81% of which show up once; 3% to 5% is in the top ten. Sequencing input: PBMCs. The sequence derives from a woman aged 25 to 39 in good health and CMV-seronegative. The V call is TRBV7-8, the J call TRBJ2-3, with 12 bases matching TRBD2. The CDR3 DNA follows: TGTGCCAGCAGCCCGACTAGCGGGAGCGCAGATACGCAGTATTTT. This gives the protein CASSPTSGSADTQYF.